This TCR beta chain was recovered during a study of blood T cell repertoires in COVID-19. Data came from immunoSEQ multiplex PCR; TCRdb stores just in-frame clones and leaves some out. The data hold some 370,000 clones, with around 90% observed a single time. Sequencing was carried out using peripheral blood. The TCR sequence derives from a man between 18 and 29 years old with active or convalescent COVID-19.

The CDR3, as DNA: TGTGCCAGCAGTTACGATGGACAGGGGGTTGAAGCTTTCTTT. Translation gives CASSYDGQGVEAFF. This chain uses TRBV6-5 with TRBJ1-1; 10 bases fit TRBD1. CDR3 length equals 14 residues. J was trimmed by 7 bases and V by 2 bases; bases with no gene match: 4. Germline values: CDR1 MNHEY, CDR2 SVGAGI.